This T cell receptor beta chain was observed in a study of human T cells and chemical hapten exposure. Whole-study context: Skin of the upper inner arm, approximately 2 cm by approximately 2 cm, received 2% DPC for sensitization. Patch tests delivered 0.01% DPC to the upper back and were evaluated at 6 days. Study results and caveats: Expanded TCR sets contained significantly more large CDR3 similarity clusters than controls. TCRs above 1 in 1000 frequency stayed constant with DPC sensitization.

In TCRdb, the RACE reads were re-called with MiXCR into one record per CDR3 protein. The table lists approximately 82,000 distinct CDR3 sequences, about 12% of them singletons, with 3.5% in the top ten. Specified time point: patch test 1, 2 weeks after DPC sensitization. Noted treatment: therapeutic diphenylcyclopropenone sensitization with weekly scalp DPC. Per germline, CDR1 SQVTM and CDR2 ANQGSEA. This CDR3 is 16 amino acids long. V trimming: 6 bases; J trimming: 0 bases; junction bases outside the gene matches: 12. Comment on this clonotype: The antigen remains unidentified.

This specimen consisted of whole blood, obtained in connection with sensitization to the hapten diphenylcyclopropenone (DPC). The chain has TRBV29-1 and TRBJ1-2, with 8 bases matching TRBD1. The clonotype was recovered from a woman aged 55 to 70 with alopecia areata. Some clones in this sample may be carry-over from other donors' samples. CDR3 amino acids: CSVTIPGTGANYGYTF. The CDR3, as DNA: TGCAGCGTGACGATCCCCGGGACAGGCGCTAACTATGGCTACACCTTC.